This T cell receptor beta chain was captured by sequencing in a study of blood T cells in healthy people across ages. Study at large: For every two T cells, template switching captured about one barcoded beta molecule.

Points on this clonotype: Antigen specificity is unknown. A much larger clone lies a single base off, so this may be a read error.

Whole-study results and caveats: There was no known CMV status for donors, so expanded clonotype changes were possibly confounded.

Germline V CDR1 and CDR2: SGDLS, YYNGEE. The CDR3 is 16 amino acids. Next came a second PCR, run for about 6 to 12 cycles, which used a sample-barcoded 5' primer along with a J-beta primer mix. Using its own MiXCR run on the 5' RACE reads, TCRdb lists one record per CDR3 protein. The table has roughly 1,700,000 distinct CDR3 sequences, under 30% seen once; the top ten hold over 7%. Sequences were obtained from blood. The source of this sequence is a woman in her 30s in good health. The chain links TRBV9 to TRBJ2-7; the D is unclear. The J call is uncertain, as TRBJ2-5 better fits the DNA end. This chain's CDR3 is CASSARSGTLGETQYF. The DNA for the CDR3 is TGTGCCAGCAGCGCCCGCTCTGGTACCCTGGGGGAGACCCAGTACTTC.